This TCR beta chain originates from a study of cytomegalovirus exposure and HLA in healthy donors (dated by TCRdb to the late 2010s). About the full investigation: An earlier analysis of approximately 600 of the donors reported approximately 270 Gb of sequence data and 100 million to 140 million unique TCR beta sequences from 150 million to 200 million T cells. A handful of DR-DQ haplotypes were handled as single units for association and clustering because linkage in the cohort was strong. Of the 398 genotyped donors, 75% to 85% were placed in the genetic ancestry cluster associated with self-reported Caucasian donors. To decide whether each TCR beta V gene segment behaved as functional or pseudogenic, an earlier analysis of some 600 of the donors relied on high-throughput TCR beta sequencing. All discovery cohort repertoires had been generated using a single sequencing platform. A later analysis re-examined previously published TCR beta repertoires from about 670 donors and added high-resolution HLA genotyping to investigate patterns of TCR occurrence. Using immunosequencing, the study profiled T cell repertoires from about 650 subjects and related those repertoires to cytomegalovirus serostatus. A later genetic analysis used genome-wide SNP genotypes for about three fifths of the 666 donors, treating that subset as a discovery cohort. The number of typed donors differed by locus: roughly 629-640 for A, B, C, DRB1 and DQB1; roughly 510 for DQA1; approximately 610 for DPA1; and 450 to 480 for DPB1. On average, roughly 240,000 unique TCR beta nucleotide sequences were sequenced per donor among some 430 genotyped donors of the cohort, with roughly 18% of those sequences being non-productive. To predict cytomegalovirus infection status, the study combined high-throughput TCR immunosequencing, statistical association of individual TCRs with disease status, and machine learning. HLA typing covered class I and class II loci at four-digit resolution. A separate validation cohort of over 95 different subjects was used in addition to the approximately 700-subject first cohort. Donor age, sex, ethnicity and CMV serostatus were collected together with the repertoire data. An early release that covered about 640 HLA-typed donors contained about 300 gigabases of sequencing data and tens of millions of unique TCR sequences. Rather than using new phenotypic data, the later analysis identified candidate immune exposures from TCR beta sequences and from how often those sequences occurred across donors. The aim of the study was to test whether cataloging public T cell receptors could identify signatures of past pathogen exposure.

CDR1 WNHNN and CDR2 SYGVQD are derived from the germline V gene (reference sequence). Counted from cysteine to phenylalanine, this CDR3 has 13 amino acids. The entry retains the CDR3 DNA only, 39 bases that are in frame from base 1. The junction shows trimming of 6 bases on V and 0 bases on J, plus 6 bases between the germline ends. A single count supports this clone. Its antigen target is currently unknown. No much larger clone exists at a distance of one base, and base qualities are not known. The library was obtained by the immunoSEQ multiplex PCR assay. A mixture of 60 forward primers for TCR Vbeta segments and 13 reverse primers for TCR Jbeta segments was used in the multiplex PCR. A multiplex PCR assay on genomic DNA amplified the CDR3 region of rearranged TCR beta genes. Amplified TCR beta libraries were sequenced as 87-base-pair reads on the Illumina HiSeq System. Under the source paper's analysis protocol: A later analysis counted tens of millions of unique TCR beta chains across the roughly 700 repertoires, and 10 million to 11 million of these chains were shared by at least two donors. Raw reads were error-corrected and collapsed into unique sequences by a nearest-neighbor algorithm in which closely related sequences were merged to remove PCR and sequencing errors. Alignment of CDR3 sequences to IMGT reference sequences was used to assign V, D and J gene segments. For a sequence to be retained, at least a six-nucleotide match to both a V gene segment and a J gene segment was required. Rearrangements were classified as productive when the CDR3 lacked stop codons and remained in frame with V and J, and all other rearrangements were classified as non-productive. Following IMGT convention, CDR3 was defined as the stretch from the second conserved V-encoded cysteine to the conserved J-encoded phenylalanine. Sequences without an unambiguous match to a single V gene segment were excluded from the earlier analysis of about 600 of the donors. An earlier analysis of approximately 590 of the donors called V segments functional above 56.7% productive rearrangements and segregating when the between-donor standard deviation exceeded 5%. To diagnose cytomegalovirus status from the catalog of TCR beta chain sequences, a statistical classification framework was built. In a later analysis, V and J genes were assigned by comparing TCR nucleotide sequences against IMGT/GENE-DB human TR gene sequences. The TCRdist pipeline was used in a later analysis to assign CDR3 sequences and most-parsimonious VDJ recombination scenarios. In a later analysis, each TCR beta chain was defined by its CDR3 amino acid sequence together with its V-gene family, and reads lacking a unique V-gene family were excluded. To address suspected cross-contamination and a sequencing artifact, a later analysis removed 592 highly shared, low-generation-probability nucleotide sequences. For each public chain, a later analysis derived a clonal expansion index from normalized ranks of inferred template counts within each repertoire. In a later analysis, generation probabilities were computed with a VDJ recombination model fitted to out-of-frame rearrangements, and the resulting probabilities were checked against IGoR. A later analysis scored TCR-TCR, TCR-HLA and TCR-CMV co-occurrence with hypergeometric tests, applying a repertoire-size bias correction to TCR pairs. In a later analysis, false discovery rates were estimated by permuting HLA or CMV assignments 20 times. In a later analysis, co-occurring TCRs were grouped using DBSCAN, with TCRdist sequence similarity added in when clustering inside HLA-allele-positive subsets. Co-occurrence clustering excluded repertoires with fewer than 30,000 or more than 120,000 public chains, plus five with anomalous nucleotide sharing. TCRdb holds this immuneACCESS table with in-frame rearrangements only. Some clones are missing; in checked studies, unresolved V genes explain under half, and the rest has no known cause. V, J and clone size were drawn from that table, and D and trimming were deduced from the DNA. This sample has about 140,000 clones in its table, and 80% of those were observed once. About 15% of the sample rests with the top ten.

Overall results and qualifications from the work: In a later analysis, HLA-associated TCR beta chains were found to be more clonally expanded and to have lower generation probabilities than equally common non-associated chains. The study listed 164 TCR beta chains as associated with cytomegalovirus. In a later analysis, 16,951 TCR beta sequences were associated with specific HLA alleles at a false discovery rate of 0.05. In both the original and validation cohorts, the classifier was reported to diagnose cytomegalovirus status with high specificity and sensitivity. The sequencing pipeline was judged likely to have produced a cluster of highly shared sequence variants as a technical artifact. A later genetic analysis reported fewer N-insertions in productive TCRs among donors in an Asian-associated ancestry cluster than the roughly 700-donor mean. According to a later analysis, TCR association rates differed among HLA loci, with DRB1 alleles showing the most associated TCRs and HLA-C alleles showing the fewest. Linkage disequilibrium might explain the correlated functional status among segregating V segments, but an unknown experimental factor could not be ruled out. The cohort was sequenced for TCR beta chains only, and without alpha or paired-chain data the features that could be detected were limited. The authors suggested that the approach could potentially be extended to other disease states and immunological phenotypes. According to a later analysis, parvovirus B19, influenza, CMV and Epstein-Barr virus appeared linked to several top co-occurrence clusters. A further reported finding was that TCR beta sequences accurately predicted the HLA-A and HLA-B alleles for most subjects in the first cohort. The presence/absence analyses assumed that sequencing depth was roughly uniform across donors, and that assumption may not be true. When HLA alleles, especially DR and DQ, strongly co-occurred, attributing TCR associations to individual alleles was difficult. Most CMV-associated TCR beta chains appeared to be HLA-restricted in a later analysis, and the HLA associations seemed to be driven largely by CMV exposure. Because counts were too low, about 15 rarely observed V segments, including chromosome 9 orphons, were left out of the earlier analysis of 587 of the donors. Most TCR sequences were seen in very few donors, while some public TCRs were found in many individuals. In vitro tests confirmed that three of the cytomegalovirus-associated TCR beta chains recognize cytomegalovirus antigens. In a later genetic analysis, a missense DCLRE1C variant was associated with V-gene and J-gene trimming of TCR beta chains, and the association was replicated in an independent cohort. CMV serostatus was the only immune exposure information available for the cohort. Some IMGT-functional V segments, including TRBV6-2 and TRBV6-3, could not be distinguished by the 87-base-pair reads and were therefore excluded. Because HLA typing was missing for some donors at each locus, association tests included only the typed subset. In an earlier analysis of about 600 of the donors, most TCR beta V segments appeared in productive rearrangements about 90% or about 30% of the time, broadly matching IMGT annotations.

The cohort comprised 550 to 700 healthy bone marrow donors. At the time of sampling, every cohort member was nominally healthy, though immune exposures that went unrecorded were likely present. The donor tested CMV seronegative, placing the donor among the 350 to 400 seronegative members of the cohort. Every donor gave a peripheral blood sample, and the peripheral blood mononuclear cells from that sample were used for TCR beta sequencing. The Qiagen DNeasy Blood Extraction Kit was used to extract genomic DNA from the blood cell samples. Sequenced input: PBMCs. Recombination linked TRBV10-1 to TRBJ1-3, with the D gene not clear enough to name. This TCR was recovered from a woman aged 40 to 50 in good health and CMV-seronegative. CDR3 loop: CASSRDSGNTIYF. The sequence in DNA is TGCGCCAGCAGCCGGGACTCTGGAAACACCATATATTTT.